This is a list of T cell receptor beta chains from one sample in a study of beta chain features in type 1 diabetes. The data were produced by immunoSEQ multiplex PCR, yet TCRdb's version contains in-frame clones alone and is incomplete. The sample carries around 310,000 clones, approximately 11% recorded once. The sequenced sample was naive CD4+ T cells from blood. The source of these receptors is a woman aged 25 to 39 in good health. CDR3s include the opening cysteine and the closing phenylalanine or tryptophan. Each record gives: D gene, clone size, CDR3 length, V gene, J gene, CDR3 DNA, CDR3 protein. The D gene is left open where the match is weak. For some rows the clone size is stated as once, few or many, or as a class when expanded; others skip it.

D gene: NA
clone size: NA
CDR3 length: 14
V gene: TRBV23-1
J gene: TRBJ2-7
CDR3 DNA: TGCGCCAGCGGAAGAAAACAGACCTCCTACGAGCAGTACTTC
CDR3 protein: CASGRKQTSYEQYF

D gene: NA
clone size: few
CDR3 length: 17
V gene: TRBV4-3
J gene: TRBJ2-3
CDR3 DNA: TGCGCCAGCAGCGAGGGAACCAGGATCCCAAGCACAGATACGCAGTATTTT
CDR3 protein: CASSEGTRIPSTDTQYF

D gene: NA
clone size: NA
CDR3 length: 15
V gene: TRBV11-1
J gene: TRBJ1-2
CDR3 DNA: TGTGCCAGCAGCTCACAGGGTCGCCCGGGCTATGGCTACACCTTC
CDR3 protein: CASSSQGRPGYGYTF

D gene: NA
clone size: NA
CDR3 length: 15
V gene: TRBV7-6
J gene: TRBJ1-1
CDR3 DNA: TGTGCCAGCAGCTTAGCGGGGGGGCTGGGGTCGGAAGCTTTCTTT
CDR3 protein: CASSLAGGLGSEAFF

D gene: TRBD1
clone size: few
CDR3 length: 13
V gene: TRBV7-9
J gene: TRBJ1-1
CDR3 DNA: TGTGCCAGCAGTATAGGACAGGACACTGAAGCTTTCTTT
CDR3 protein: CASSIGQDTEAFF

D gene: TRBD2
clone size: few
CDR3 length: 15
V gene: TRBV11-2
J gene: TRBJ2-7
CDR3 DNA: TGTGCCAGCAGCTCTCTAAGAGCGGGATTCTACGAGCAGTACTTC
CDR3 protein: CASSSLRAGFYEQYF

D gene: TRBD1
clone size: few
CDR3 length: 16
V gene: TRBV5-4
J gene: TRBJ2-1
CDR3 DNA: TGTGCCAGCAGCTTGGGGGGGACAGGACCATCCAATGAGCAGTTCTTC
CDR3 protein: CASSLGGTGPSNEQFF

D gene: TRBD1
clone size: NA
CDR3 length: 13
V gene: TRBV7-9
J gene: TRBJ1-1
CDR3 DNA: TGTGCCAGCAGCGCCGACAGGGGCACTGAAGCTTTCTTT
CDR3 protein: CASSADRGTEAFF

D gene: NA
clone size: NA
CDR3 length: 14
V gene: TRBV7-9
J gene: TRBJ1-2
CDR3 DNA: TGTGCCAGCAGCTTAAGTAGCAGGGTCGGTGGCTACACCTTC
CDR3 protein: CASSLSSRVGGYTF

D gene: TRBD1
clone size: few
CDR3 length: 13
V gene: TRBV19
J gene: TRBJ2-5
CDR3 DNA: TGTGCCAGTAGTACGACAGGGCAAGAGACCCAGTACTTC
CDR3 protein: CASSTTGQETQYF

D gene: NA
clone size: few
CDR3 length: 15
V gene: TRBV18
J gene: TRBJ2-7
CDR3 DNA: TGTGCCAGCTCACCTCCGGGGGGCCTCGAGGCCGAGCAGTACTTC
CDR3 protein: CASSPPGGLEAEQYF

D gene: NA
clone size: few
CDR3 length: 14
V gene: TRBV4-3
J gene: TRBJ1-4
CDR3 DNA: TGCGCCAGCAGCCGGACAGTTGATAATGAAAAACTGTTTTTT
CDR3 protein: CASSRTVDNEKLFF

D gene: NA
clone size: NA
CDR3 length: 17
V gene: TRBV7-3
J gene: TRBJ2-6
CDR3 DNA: TGTGCCAGCAGCTTCGGGCCTACTAGCTCTGGGGCCAACGTCCTGACTTTC
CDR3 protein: CASSFGPTSSGANVLTF

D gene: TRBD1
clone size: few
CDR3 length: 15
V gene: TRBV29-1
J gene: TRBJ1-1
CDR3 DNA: TGCAGCGTTGGGAGACAGGGTGGGGGAAACACTGAAGCTTTCTTT
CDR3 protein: CSVGRQGGGNTEAFF

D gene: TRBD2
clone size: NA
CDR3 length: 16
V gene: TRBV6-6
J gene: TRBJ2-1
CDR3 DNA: TGTGCCAGCAGTTACACTAGCGGGGCCCGTTACAATGAGCAGTTCTTC
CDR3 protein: CASSYTSGARYNEQFF

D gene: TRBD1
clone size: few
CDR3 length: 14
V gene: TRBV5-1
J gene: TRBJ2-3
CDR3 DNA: TGCGCCAGCAGCTCGGGACAGAACACAGATACGCAGTATTTT
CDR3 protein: CASSSGQNTDTQYF

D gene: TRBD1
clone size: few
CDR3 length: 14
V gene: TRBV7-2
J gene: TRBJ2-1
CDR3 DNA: TGTGCCAGCAGCTTAGAGACAGGGTACAATGAGCAGTTCTTC
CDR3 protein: CASSLETGYNEQFF

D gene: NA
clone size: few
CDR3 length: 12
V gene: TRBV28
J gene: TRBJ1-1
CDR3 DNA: TGTGCCAGCAGTTCAGGGATCGCTGAAGCTTTCTTT
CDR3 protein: CASSSGIAEAFF

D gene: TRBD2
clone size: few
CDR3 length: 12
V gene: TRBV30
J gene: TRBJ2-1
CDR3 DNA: TGTGCCTGGACACCGACTAGCGGGAGATGGTTCTTC
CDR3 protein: CAWTPTSGRWFF

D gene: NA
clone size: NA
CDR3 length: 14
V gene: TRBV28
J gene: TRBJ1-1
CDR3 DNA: TGTGCCAGCATAGGGGCAACACTTAACACTGAAGCTTTCTTT
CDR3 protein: CASIGATLNTEAFF

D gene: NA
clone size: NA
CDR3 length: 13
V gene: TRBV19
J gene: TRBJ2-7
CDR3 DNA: TGTGCCAGTAGTACAGGGAAAGCGTACGAGCAGTACTTC
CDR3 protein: CASSTGKAYEQYF

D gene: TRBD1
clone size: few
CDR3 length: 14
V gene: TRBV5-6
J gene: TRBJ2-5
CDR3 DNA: TGTGCCAGCAGCTGGACAGGGGTCCGGGAGACCCAGTACTTC
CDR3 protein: CASSWTGVRETQYF

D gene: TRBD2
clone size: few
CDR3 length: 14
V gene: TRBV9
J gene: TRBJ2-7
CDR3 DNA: TGTGCCAGCAGCCGGACTAGTAGCTTCGATAGGCAGTACTTC
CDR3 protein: CASSRTSSFDRQYF

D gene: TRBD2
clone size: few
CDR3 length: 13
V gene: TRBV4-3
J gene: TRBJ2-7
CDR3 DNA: TGCGCCAGCAGCCAAACTAGCGGGATGGGGCAGTACTTC
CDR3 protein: CASSQTSGMGQYF

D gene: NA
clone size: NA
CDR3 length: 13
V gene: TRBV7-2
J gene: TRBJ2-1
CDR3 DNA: TGTGCCAGCAGCTTGAGGGGGTTAAATGAGCAGTTCTTC
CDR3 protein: CASSLRGLNEQFF

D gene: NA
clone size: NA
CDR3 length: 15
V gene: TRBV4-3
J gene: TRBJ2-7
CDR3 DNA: TGCGCCAGCAGCCAAGCAGGGGAGGGGACCTACGAGCAGTACTTC
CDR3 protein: CASSQAGEGTYEQYF

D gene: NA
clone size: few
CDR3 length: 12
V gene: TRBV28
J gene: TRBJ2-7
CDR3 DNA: TGTGCCAGCAGTTTCGGAGCCTACGAGCAGTACTTC
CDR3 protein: CASSFGAYEQYF

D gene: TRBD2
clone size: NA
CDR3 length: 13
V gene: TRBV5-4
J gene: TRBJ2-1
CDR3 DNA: TGTGCCAGCAGCCAGACTAGCGGGAGCGAGCAGTTCTTC
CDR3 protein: CASSQTSGSEQFF

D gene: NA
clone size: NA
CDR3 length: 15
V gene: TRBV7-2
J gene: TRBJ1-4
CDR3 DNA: TGTGCCAGCAGCCCGGAGACAGCAACTAATGAAAAACTGTTTTTT
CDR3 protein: CASSPETATNEKLFF

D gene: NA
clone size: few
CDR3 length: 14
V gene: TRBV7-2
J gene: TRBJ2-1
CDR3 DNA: TGTGCCAGCAGCTTCAGGGAGGCCTACAATGAGCAGTTCTTC
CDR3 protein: CASSFREAYNEQFF

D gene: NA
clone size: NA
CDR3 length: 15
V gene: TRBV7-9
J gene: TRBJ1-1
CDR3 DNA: TGTGCCAGCAGCTTGGCTGGAGGCCTGGGCACTGAAGCTTTCTTT
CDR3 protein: CASSLAGGLGTEAFF

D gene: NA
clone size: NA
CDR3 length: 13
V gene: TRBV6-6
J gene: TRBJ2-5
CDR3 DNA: TGTGCCAGCGGAGCTCGGACAAGGGAGACCCAGTACTTC
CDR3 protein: CASGARTRETQYF

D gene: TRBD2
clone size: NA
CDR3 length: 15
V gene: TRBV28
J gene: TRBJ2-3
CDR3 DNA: TGTGCCAGCAGTTTATGGGTTAGCGGGATTGATACGCAGTATTTT
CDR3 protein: CASSLWVSGIDTQYF

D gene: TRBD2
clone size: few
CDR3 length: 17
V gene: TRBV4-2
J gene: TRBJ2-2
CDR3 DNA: TGTGCCAGCAGCCACCACGGAGGCGGGAGGAACACCGGGGAGCTGTTTTTT
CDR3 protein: CASSHHGGGRNTGELFF

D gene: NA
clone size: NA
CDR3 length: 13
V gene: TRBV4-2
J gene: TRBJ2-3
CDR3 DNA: TGTGCCAGCAGCCGGCTGCCGTCGGATACGCAGTATTTT
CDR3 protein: CASSRLPSDTQYF

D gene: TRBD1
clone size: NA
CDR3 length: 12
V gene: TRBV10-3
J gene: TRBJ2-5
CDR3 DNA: TGTGCCACCCGCGACAGGGAAGAGACCCAGTACTTC
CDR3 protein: CATRDREETQYF

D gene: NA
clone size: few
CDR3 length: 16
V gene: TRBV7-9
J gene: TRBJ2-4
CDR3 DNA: TGTGCCAGCAACCTAGCGGGGACAGGCACCAAAAACATTCAGTACTTC
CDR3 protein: CASNLAGTGTKNIQYF

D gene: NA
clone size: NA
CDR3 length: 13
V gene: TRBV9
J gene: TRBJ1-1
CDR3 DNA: TGTGCCAGCAGCGTCGAGGACTCGACTGAAGCTTTCTTT
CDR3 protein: CASSVEDSTEAFF

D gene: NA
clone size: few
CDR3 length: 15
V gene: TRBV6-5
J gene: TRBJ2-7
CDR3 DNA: TGTGCCAGCAGTTACTATAGTGGTGTCTCCTACGAGCAGTACTTC
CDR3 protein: CASSYYSGVSYEQYF

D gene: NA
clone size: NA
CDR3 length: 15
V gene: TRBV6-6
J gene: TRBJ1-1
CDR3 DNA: TGTGCCAGCAGTGAGTTGACAGTTGTGGACACTGAAGCTTTCTTT
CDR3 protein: CASSELTVVDTEAFF

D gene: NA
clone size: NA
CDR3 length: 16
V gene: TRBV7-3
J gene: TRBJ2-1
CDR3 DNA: TGTGCCAGCAGCCACCAGGGGAGTATCGGGTACAATGAGCAGTTCTTC
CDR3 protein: CASSHQGSIGYNEQFF

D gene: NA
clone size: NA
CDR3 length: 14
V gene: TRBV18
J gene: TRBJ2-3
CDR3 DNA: TGTGCCAGCTCACCGGGGCCAGACTCAGATACGCAGTATTTT
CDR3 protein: CASSPGPDSDTQYF

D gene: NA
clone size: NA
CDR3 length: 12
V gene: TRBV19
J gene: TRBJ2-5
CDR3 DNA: TGTGCCAGTAGTAGGTCGGAGGAGACCCAGTACTTC
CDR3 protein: CASSRSEETQYF

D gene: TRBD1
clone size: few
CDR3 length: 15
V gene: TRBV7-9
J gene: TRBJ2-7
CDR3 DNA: TGTGCCAGCATCACGGGCGGGACAGGGCCCTACGAGCAGTACTTC
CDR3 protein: CASITGGTGPYEQYF

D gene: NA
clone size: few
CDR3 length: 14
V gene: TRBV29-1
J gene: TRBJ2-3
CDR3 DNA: TGCAGCGTTCAGCGCGGGGAATACACAGATACGCAGTATTTT
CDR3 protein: CSVQRGEYTDTQYF

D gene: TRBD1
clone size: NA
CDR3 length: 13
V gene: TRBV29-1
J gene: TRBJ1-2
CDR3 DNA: TGCAGCGGGCGGACAGGGGGAATGGCTGGCTACACCTTC
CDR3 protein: CSGRTGGMAGYTF